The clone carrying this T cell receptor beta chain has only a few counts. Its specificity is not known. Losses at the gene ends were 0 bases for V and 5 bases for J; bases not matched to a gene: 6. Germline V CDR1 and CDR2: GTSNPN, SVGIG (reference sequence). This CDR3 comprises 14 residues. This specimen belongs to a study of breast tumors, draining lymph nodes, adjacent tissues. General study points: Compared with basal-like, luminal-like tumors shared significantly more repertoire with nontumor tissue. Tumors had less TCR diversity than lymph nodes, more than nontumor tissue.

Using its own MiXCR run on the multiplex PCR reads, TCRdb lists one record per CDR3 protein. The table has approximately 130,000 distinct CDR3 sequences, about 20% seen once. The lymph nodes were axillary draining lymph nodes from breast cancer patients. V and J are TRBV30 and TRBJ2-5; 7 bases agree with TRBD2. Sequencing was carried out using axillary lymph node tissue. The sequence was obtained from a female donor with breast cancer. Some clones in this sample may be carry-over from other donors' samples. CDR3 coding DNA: TGTGCCTGGAGTGTGGGGAGGGCCCGTGAGACCCAGTACTTC. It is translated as CAWSVGRARETQYF. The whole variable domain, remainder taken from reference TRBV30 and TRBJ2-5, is SQTIHQWPATLVQPVGSPLSLECTVEGTSNPNLYWYRQAAGRGLQLLFYSVGIGQISSEVPQNLSASRPQDRQFILSSKKLLLSDSGFYLCAWSVGRARETQYFGPGTRLLVL.